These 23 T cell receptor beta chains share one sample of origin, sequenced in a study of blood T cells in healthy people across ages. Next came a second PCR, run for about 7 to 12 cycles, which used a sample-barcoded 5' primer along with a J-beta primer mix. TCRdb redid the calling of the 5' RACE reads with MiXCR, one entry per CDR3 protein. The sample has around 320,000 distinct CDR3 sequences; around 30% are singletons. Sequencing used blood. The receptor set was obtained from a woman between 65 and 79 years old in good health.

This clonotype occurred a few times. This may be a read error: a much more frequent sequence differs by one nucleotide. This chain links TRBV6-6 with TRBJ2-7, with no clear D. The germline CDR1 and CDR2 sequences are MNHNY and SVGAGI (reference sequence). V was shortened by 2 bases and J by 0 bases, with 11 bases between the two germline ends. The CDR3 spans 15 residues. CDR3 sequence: CASSYPGSLSYEQYF. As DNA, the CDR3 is TGTGCCAGCAGTTACCCCGGCTCCCTCTCCTACGAGCAGTACTTC.

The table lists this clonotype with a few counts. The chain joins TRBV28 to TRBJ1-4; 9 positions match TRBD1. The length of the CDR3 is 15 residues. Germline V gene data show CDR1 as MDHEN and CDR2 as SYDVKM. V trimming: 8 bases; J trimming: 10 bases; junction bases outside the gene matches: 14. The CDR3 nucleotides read TGTGCCAGCCAGGGGAGGGACAGGGTTATCGGAAAACTGTTTTTT. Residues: CASQGRDRVIGKLFF.

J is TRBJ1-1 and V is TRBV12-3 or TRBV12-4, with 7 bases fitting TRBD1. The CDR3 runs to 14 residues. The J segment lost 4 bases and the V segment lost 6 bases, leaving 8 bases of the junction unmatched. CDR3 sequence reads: CASSSRQGATEAFF. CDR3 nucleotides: TGTGCCAGCAGCTCGCGACAGGGTGCCACTGAAGCTTTCTTT.

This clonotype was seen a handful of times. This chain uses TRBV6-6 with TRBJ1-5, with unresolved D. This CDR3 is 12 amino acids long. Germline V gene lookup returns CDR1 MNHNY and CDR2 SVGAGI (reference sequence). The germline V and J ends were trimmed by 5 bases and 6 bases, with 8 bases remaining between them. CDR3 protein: CASSHPRQPQHF. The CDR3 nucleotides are TGTGCCAGCAGTCACCCACGTCAGCCCCAGCATTTT.

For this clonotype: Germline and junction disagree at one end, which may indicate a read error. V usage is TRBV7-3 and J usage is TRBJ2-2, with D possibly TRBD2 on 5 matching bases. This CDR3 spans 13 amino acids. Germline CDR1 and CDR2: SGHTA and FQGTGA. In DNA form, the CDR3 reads TGTACCAGCAGCTTAAGGGAGTCCGGGGAGCTGTTTTTT. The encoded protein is CTSSLRESGELFF.

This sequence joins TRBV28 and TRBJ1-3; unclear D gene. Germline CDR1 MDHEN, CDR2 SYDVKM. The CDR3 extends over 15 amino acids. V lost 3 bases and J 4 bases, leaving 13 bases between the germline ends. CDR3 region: CASSFGRRSGNTIYF. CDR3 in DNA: TGTGCCAGCAGTTTTGGCAGAAGGTCCGGAAACACCATATATTTT.

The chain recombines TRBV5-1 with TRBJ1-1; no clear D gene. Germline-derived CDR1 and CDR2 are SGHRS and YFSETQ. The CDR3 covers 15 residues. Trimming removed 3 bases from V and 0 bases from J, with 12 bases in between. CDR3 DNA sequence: TGCGCCAGCAGCTCTAAGGGAGGGATGAACACTGAAGCTTTCTTT. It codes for CASSSKGGMNTEAFF.

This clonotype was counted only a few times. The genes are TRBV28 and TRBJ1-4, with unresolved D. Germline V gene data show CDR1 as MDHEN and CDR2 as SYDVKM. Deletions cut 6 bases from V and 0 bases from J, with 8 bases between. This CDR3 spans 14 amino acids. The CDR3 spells CASREGTTNEKLFF. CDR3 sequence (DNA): TGTGCCAGCAGGGAAGGGACAACTAATGAAAAACTGTTTTTT.

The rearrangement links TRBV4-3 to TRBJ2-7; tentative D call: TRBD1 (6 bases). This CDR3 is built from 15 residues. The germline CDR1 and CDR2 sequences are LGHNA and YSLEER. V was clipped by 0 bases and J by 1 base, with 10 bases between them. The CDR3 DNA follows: TGCGCCAGCAGCCAAGACCCCACAGGGTCCTACGAGCAGTACTTC. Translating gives CASSQDPTGSYEQYF.

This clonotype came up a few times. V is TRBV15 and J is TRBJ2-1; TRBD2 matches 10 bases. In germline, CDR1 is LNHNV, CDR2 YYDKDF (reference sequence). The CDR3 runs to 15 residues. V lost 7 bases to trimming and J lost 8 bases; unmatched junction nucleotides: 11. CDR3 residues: CATTKSGRAGDEQFF. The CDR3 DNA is TGTGCCACCACCAAAAGCGGGAGGGCTGGCGATGAGCAGTTCTTC.

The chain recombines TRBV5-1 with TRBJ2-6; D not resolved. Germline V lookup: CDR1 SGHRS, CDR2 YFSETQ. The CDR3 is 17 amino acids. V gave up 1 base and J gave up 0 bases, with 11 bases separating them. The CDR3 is CASSLRDASSGANVLTF. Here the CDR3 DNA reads TGCGCCAGCAGCTTGAGAGACGCGAGCTCTGGGGCCAACGTCCTGACTTTC.

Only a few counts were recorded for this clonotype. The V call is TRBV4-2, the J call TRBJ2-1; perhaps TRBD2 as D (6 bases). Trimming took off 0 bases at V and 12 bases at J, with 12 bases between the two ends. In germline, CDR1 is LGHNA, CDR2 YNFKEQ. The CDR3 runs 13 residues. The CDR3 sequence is CASSQDPGLRQFF. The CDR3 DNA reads TGTGCCAGCAGCCAAGATCCGGGACTTCGGCAGTTCTTC.

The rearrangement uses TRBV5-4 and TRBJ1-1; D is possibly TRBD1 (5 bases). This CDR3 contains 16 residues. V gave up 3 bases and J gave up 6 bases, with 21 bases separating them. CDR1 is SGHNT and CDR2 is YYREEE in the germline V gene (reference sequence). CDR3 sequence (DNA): TGTGCCAGCAGCTCACAAGAGGGAAGGACCAGGGCTGAAGCTTTCTTT. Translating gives CASSSQEGRTRAEAFF.

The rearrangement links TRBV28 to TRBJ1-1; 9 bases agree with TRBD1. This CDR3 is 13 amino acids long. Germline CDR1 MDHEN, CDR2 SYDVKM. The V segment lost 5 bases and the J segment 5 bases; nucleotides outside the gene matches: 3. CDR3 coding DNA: TGTGCCAGCAGTCGACAGGGGGGGACTGAAGCTTTCTTT. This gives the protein CASSRQGGTEAFF.

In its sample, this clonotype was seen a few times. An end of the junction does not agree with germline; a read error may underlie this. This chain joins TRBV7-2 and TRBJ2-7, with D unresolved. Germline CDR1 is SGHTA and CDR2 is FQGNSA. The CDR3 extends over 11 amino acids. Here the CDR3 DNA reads TGCGCCAGCTCCTCTCACTACGAGCAGTACTTC. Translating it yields CASSSHYEQYF.

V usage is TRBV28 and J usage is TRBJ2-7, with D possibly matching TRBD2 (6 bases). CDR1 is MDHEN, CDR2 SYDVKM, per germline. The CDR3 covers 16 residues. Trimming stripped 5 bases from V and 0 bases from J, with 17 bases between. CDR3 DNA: TGTGCCAGCAGTCCCGTCCCGGGCGGGGACTCCTACGAGCAGTACTTC. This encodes CASSPVPGGDSYEQYF.

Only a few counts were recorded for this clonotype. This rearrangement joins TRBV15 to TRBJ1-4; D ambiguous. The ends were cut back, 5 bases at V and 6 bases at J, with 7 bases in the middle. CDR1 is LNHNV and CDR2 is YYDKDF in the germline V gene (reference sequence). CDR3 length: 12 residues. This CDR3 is CATSARDEKLFF. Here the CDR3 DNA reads TGTGCCACCAGCGCTAGGGATGAAAAACTGTTTTTT.

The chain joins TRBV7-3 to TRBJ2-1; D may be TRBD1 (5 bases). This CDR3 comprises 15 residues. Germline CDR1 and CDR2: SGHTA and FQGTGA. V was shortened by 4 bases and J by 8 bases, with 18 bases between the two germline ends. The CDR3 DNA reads TGTGCCAGCAGCTCCACAGGTGGTAGTATCGATGAGCAGTTCTTC. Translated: CASSSTGGSIDEQFF.

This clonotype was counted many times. The CDR3 nucleotides read TGTGCCAGCAGCCCCTCCGCTAGTCAGCCCCAGCATTTT. Residues: CASSPSASQPQHF. V is TRBV7-9 and J is TRBJ1-5; D gene ambiguous. The CDR3 totals 13 residues. From germline, CDR1 is SEHNR and CDR2 FQNEAQ (reference sequence). The V gene lost 5 bases and the J gene lost 6 bases, with 11 bases spanning the gap.

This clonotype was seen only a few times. The CDR3 bases are TGCAGTGCTCCTAATACAGGGACAGGCAGCTACGAGCAGTACTTC. Translation gives CSAPNTGTGSYEQYF. The V and J genes are TRBV20-1 and TRBJ2-7; 8 nucleotides agree with TRBD1. The CDR3 covers 15 residues. V lost 5 bases, J lost 3 bases, and 12 bases stayed unmatched. Germline V lookup: CDR1 DFQATT, CDR2 SNEGSKA (reference sequence).

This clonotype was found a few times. The CDR3 region has the DNA TGCAGTACCCGGGCGGGGGGGTGGACTGAAGCTTTCTTT. It specifies CSTRAGGWTEAFF. The chain carries TRBV20-1 and TRBJ1-1; the D gene is possibly TRBD1 (5 bases). Germline lookup yields CDR1 DFQATT and CDR2 SNEGSKA (reference sequence). The CDR3 has 13 residues. The V end lost 8 bases, the J end lost 5 bases, and 18 bases lay between the germline ends.

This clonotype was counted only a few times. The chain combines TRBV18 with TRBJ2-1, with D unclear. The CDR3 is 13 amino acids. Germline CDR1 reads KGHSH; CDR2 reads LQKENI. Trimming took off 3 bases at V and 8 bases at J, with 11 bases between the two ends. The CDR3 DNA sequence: TGTGCCAGCTCACCTCAACGGTTCGATGAGCAGTTCTTC. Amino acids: CASSPQRFDEQFF.

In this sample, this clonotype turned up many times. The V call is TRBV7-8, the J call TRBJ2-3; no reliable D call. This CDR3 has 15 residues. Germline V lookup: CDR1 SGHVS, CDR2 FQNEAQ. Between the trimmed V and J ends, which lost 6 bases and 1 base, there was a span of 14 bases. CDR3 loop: CASSSRATGTDTQYF. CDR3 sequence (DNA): TGTGCCAGCAGTTCTCGGGCTACCGGCACAGATACGCAGTATTTT. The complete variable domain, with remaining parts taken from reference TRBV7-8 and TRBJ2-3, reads GAGVSQSPRYKVAKRGQDVALRCDPISGHVSLFWYQQALGQGPEFLTYFQNEAQLDKSGLPSDRFFAERPEGSVSTLKIQRTQQEDSAVYLCASSSRATGTDTQYFGPGTRLTVL.